This TCR beta chain was captured by sequencing in a study of a mutant IDH1 vaccine in newly diagnosed glioma. Germline V gene sequence: CDR1 SGHTA, CDR2 FQGNSA. The CDR3 is 14 residues long. V lost 5 bases and J lost 0, with 8 bases in between. Sequencing was performed with immunoSEQ multiplex PCR; in TCRdb, only in-frame clones are kept and a portion is missing. The sample has about 44,000 clones; approximately 90% are singletons. On this clone: Antigen unknown.

Time point of the sample: week 23, last vaccination. A single vaccine dose contained 300 ug of mutant IDH1 20-mer peptide, and topical imiquimod was used with it. V is TRBV7-2 and J is TRBJ1-3, with TRBD1 as a possible D gene (5 bases). The specimen comprised PBMCs, sampled from a glioma patient whose treatment included an IDH1 peptide vaccine. This clonotype originated in a man aged 45-60 years with glioma. The CDR3 sequence: CASSQDSSGNTIYF. The CDR3 bases are TGTGCCAGCAGCCAAGACAGCTCTGGAAACACCATATATTTT. Drawing the rest from reference TRBV7-2 and TRBJ1-3, the complete variable domain is GAGVSQSPSNKVTEKGKDVELRCDPISGHTALYWYRQSLGQGLEFLIYFQGNSAPDKSGLPSDRFSAERTGGSVSTLTIQRTQQEDSAVYLCASSQDSSGNTIYFGEGSWLTVV.